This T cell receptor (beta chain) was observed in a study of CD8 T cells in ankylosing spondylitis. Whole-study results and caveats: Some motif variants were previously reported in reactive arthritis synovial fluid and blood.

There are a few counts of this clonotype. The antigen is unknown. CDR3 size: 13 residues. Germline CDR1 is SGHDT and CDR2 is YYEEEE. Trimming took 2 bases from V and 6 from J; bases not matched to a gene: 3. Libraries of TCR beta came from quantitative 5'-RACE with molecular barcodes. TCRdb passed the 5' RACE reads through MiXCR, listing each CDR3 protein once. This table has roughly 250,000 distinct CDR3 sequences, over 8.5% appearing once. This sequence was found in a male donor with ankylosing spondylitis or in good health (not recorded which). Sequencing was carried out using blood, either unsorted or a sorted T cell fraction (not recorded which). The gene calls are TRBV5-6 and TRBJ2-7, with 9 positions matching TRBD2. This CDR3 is CASSFGAGGEQYF. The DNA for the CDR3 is TGTGCCAGCAGCTTCGGAGCGGGAGGCGAGCAGTACTTC. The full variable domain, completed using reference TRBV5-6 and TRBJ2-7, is DAGVTQSPTHLIKTRGQQVTLRCSPKSGHDTVSWYQQALGQGPQFIFQYYEEEERQRGNFPDRFSGHQFPNYSSELNVNALLLGDSALYLCASSFGAGGEQYFGPGTRLTVT.